This T cell receptor (beta chain) was obtained from a study of T cell clones after liver transplantation (dated by TCRdb to the late 2010s). For the wider study: The samples were obtained from ITN030ST, a randomized trial that attempted immunosuppression withdrawal within 2 years after liver transplantation. Tolerance was defined as complete withdrawal of immunosuppression for at least one year without a rise in liver enzymes beyond twice the upper limit of normal. Donor-reactive T cell clones were identified by TCRbeta sequencing after a pre-transplant mixed lymphocyte reaction and then tracked in post-transplant blood. The study cohort included 8 liver transplant recipients, of whom 3 were classified as tolerant and 5 as non-tolerant. Blood samples were taken pre-transplant, pre-randomization before withdrawal, and post-randomization after full withdrawal or failed withdrawal. Of the eight recipients, three were HCV-positive, while the remaining recipients had been transplanted for non-autoimmune, non-viral indications. Third party-reactive TCRbeta sequences from pre-transplant MLRs were also identified as an antigen-independent comparator for donor-reactive sequences. Subjects received no induction therapy and standard immunosuppression until randomization at 12-24 months post-transplant.

Frozen genomic DNA underwent high-throughput TCRbeta CDR3 sequencing by immunoSEQ, including PCR amplification, mapping, bias correction and internal controls. Under the source paper's analysis protocol: Productive rearrangements were kept, and unique TCRbeta sequences were defined by CDR3 nucleotide sequence plus V and J gene. For classification of a sequence as donor-reactive, at least 5-fold expansion in CFSE-low cells relative to unstimulated pre-transplant cells and a frequency of at least 0.01% were required. Minimum frequency thresholds were set for each subject based on the unstimulated sample with the lowest template count, ensuring at least 90% detection power. Repertoire turnover was measured by Jensen-Shannon divergence between the top 1000 TCRbeta sequences post- and pre-transplant. Changes in detection of donor-reactive sequences were tested with two-sided Fisher's exact tests. Held by TCRdb, this immuneACCESS table contains in-frame sequences only and omits some clones. Under half of the omission traces to an unresolved V gene where checked; the cause of the rest is unknown. D and trimming were read from the DNA, whereas the V and J calls and clone size are those reported in that table. A total of over 14,000 clones appear in this sample, 82% of them only once. Roughly 27% of the sample comes from the top ten.

Thawed unstimulated PBMCs were stained for CD3, CD4 and CD8 and FACS-sorted into CD3+CD4+ and CD3+CD8+ populations. Each of the 8 studied subjects was randomized to immunosuppression withdrawal. Genomic DNA was isolated with the Qiagen DNeasy Blood and Tissue Kit. Study-wide conclusions, independent of this receptor: Donor-reactive sequences decreased more than third party-reactive sequences, which suggests partial antigen-specific deletion that was not related to withdrawal success. The conclusions were considered preliminary, being limited by small, heterogeneous patient numbers and non-standardized post-transplant time points. In two subjects, low numbers of available donor cells limited the measurable donor-reactive repertoire. When repertoire turnover was taken into account, detection of donor-reactive sequences was significantly reduced in 7 of 8 subjects for CD4 and in 8 of 8 subjects for CD8. Because allograft tissue specimens were not available, migration of donor-reactive T cells into the graft, rather than deletion, may have occurred. In most of the 8 subjects, regardless of tolerance or HCV status, circulating donor-reactive CD4 TCRbeta sequences dropped significantly post-transplant.

Details on this clone: Its specific antigen is unknown. Within one base of it there is no much larger clone, and no base qualities were kept.

The CDR3 contains 12 residues, cysteine and phenylalanine counted. Solely the CDR3 DNA is kept, with 36 bases framed from the first base. The junction shows trimming of 5 bases on V and 7 bases on J, and the gene matches do not reach 1 base of it. Via the germline V gene (reference sequence), CDR1 is MNHEY and CDR2 SMNVEV. This specimen consisted of CD8+ T cells from blood, obtained approximately 4 years after liver transplant. The sequence joins TRBV27 to TRBJ1-5; TRBD1 agrees with 8 junctional bases. This receptor was obtained from a human patient who received a liver transplant. Some T cells may derive from the graft donor when a transplant has been performed. This receptor carries the CDR3 CASSGQGQPQHF. The DNA is TGTGCCAGCAGTGGACAGGGCCAGCCCCAGCATTTT.